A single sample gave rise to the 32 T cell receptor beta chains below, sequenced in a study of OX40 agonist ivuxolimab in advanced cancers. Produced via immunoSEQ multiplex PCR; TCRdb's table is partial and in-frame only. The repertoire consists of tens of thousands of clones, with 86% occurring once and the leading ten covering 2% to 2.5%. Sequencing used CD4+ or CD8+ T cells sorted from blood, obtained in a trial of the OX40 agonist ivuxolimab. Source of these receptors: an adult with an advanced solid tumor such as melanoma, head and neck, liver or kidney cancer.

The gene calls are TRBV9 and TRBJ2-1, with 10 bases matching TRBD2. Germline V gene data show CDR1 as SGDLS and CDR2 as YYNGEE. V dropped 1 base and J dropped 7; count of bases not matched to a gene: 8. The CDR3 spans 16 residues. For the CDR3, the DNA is TGTGCCAGCAGCGTAAGGTCCAGCGGGGGGGTTAATGAGCAGTTCTTC. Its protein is CASSVRSSGGVNEQFF. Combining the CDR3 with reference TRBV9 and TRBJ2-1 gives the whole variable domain DSGVTQTPKHLITATGQRVTLRCSPRSGDLSVYWYQQSLDQGLQFLIQYYNGEERAKGNILERFSAQQFPDLHSELNLSSLELGDSALYFCASSVRSSGGVNEQFFGPGTRLTVL.

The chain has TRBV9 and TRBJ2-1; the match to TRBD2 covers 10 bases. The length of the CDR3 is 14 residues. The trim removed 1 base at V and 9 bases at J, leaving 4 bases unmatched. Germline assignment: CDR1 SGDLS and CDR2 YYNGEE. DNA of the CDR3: TGTGCCAGCAGCGTATTTACTAGCGGGATTGAGCAGTTCTTC. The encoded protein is CASSVFTSGIEQFF.

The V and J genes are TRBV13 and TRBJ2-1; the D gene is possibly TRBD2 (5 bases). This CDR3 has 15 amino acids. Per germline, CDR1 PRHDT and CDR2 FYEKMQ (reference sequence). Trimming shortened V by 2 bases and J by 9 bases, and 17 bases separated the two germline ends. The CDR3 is CASSLYEGLRFEQFF. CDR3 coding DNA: TGTGCCAGCAGCTTATACGAGGGATTAAGGTTTGAGCAGTTCTTC.

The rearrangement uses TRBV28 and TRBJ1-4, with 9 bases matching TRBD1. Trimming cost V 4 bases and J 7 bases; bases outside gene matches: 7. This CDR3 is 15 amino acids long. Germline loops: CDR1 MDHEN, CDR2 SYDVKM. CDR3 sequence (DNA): TGTGCCAGCAGTTCCCCCGGGACAGGGTTTGAAAAACTGTTTTTT. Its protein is CASSSPGTGFEKLFF.

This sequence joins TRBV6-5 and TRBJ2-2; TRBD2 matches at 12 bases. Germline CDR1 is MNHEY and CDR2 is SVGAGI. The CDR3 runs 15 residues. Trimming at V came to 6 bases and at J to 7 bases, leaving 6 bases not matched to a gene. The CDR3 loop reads CASSILAGGVGELFF. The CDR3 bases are TGTGCCAGCAGCATCCTAGCGGGGGGGGTCGGGGAGCTGTTTTTT.

DNA of the CDR3: TGCGCCAGCAGCCTTCTAGGGGGAGAGACCCAGTACTTC. This sequence encodes CASSLLGGETQYF. The chain combines TRBV4-1 with TRBJ2-5, with a possible D match to TRBD1 (6 bases). The length of the CDR3 is 13 residues. V was clipped by 4 bases and J by 4 bases, with 10 bases between them. CDR1 is MGHRA and CDR2 is YSYEKL in the germline V gene.

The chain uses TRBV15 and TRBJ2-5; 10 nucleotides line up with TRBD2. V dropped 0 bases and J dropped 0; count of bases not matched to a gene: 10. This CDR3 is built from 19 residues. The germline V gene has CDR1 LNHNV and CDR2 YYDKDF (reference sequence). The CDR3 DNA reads TGTGCCACCAGCAGAGATAGGGGACTAGCGTCCCCGTACCAAGAGACCCAGTACTTC. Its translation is CATSRDRGLASPYQETQYF.

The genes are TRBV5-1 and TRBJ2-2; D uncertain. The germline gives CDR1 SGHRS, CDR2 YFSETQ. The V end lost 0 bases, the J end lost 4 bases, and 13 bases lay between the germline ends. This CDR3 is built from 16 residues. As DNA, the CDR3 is TGCGCCAGCAGCTTGGTTCCTGAGTCAAGCACCGGGGAGCTGTTTTTT. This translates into CASSLVPESSTGELFF.

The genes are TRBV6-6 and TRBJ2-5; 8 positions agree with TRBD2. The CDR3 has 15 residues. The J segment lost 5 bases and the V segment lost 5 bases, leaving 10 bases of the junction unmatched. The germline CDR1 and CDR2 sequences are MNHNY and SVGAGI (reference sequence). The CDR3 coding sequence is TGTGCCAGCAGTCAACCGGGACTAGTAGCCGAGACCCAGTACTTC. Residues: CASSQPGLVAETQYF.

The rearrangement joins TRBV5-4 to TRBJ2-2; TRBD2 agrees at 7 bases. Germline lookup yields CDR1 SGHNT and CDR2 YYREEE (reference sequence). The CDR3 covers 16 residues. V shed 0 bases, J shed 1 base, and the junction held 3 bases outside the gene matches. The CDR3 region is CASSLVASGNTGELFF. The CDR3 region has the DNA TGTGCCAGCAGCTTGGTGGCTAGCGGGAACACCGGGGAGCTGTTTTTT.

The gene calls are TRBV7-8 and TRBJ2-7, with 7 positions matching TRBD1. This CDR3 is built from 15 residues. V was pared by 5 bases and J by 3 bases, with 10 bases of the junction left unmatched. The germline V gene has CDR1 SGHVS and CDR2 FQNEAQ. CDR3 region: CASSRGTGQYYEQYF. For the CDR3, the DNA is TGTGCCAGCAGCAGGGGGACGGGACAGTACTACGAGCAGTACTTC.

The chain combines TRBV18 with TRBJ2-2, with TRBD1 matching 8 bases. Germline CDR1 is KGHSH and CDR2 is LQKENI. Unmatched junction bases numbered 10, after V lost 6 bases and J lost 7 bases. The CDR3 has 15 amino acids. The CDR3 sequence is CASSPVGTGIGELFF. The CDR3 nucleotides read TGTGCCAGCTCTCCGGTGGGGACAGGAATCGGGGAGCTGTTTTTT.

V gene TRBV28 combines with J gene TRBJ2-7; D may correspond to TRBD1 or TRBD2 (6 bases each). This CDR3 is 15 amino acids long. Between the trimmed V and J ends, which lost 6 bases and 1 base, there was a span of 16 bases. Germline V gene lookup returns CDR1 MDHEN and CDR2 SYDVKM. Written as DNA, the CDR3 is TGTGCCAGCAGCCGAGGGGGGAGAGCTTCCTACGAGCAGTACTTC. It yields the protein CASSRGGRASYEQYF.

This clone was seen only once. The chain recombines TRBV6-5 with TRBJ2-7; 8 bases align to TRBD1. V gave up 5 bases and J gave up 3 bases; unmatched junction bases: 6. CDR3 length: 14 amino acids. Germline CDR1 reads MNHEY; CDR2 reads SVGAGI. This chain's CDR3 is CASSPTTGDYEQYF. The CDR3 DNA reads TGTGCCAGCAGTCCTACGACAGGGGACTACGAGCAGTACTTC.

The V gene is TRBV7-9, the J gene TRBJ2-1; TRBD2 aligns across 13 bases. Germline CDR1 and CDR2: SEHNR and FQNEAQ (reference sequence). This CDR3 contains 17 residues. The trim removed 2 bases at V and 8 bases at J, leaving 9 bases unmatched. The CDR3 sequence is CASSLPPRLAGGYEQFF. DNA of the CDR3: TGTGCCAGCAGCTTACCCCCACGACTAGCGGGAGGCTATGAGCAGTTCTTC.

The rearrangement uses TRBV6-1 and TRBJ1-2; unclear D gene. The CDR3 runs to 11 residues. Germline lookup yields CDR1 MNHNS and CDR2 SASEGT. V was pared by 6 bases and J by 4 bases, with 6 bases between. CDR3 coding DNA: TGTGCCAGCAGCCTCCGCTATGGCTACACCTTC. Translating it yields CASSLRYGYTF.

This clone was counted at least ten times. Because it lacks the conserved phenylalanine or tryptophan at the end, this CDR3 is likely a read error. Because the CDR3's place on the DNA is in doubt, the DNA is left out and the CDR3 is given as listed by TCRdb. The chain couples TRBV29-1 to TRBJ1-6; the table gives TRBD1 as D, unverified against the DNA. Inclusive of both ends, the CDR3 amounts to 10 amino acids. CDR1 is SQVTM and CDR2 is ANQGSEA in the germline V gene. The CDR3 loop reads CSFGVQGWRL.

CDR3 region: CASSPLKGSRTGELFF. The CDR3 DNA follows: TGTGCCAGCAGCCCCCTAAAGGGGAGTAGGACCGGGGAGCTGTTTTTT. The gene calls are TRBV14 and TRBJ2-2; D possibly matches TRBD1 or TRBD2 (5 bases each). Trimming took 4 bases from V and 5 from J, leaving 17 bases between them. Germline values: CDR1 SGHDN, CDR2 FVKESK. There are 16 residues in the CDR3.

In nucleotides, the CDR3 is TGTGCCAGCAGCTTACGCCGGGACAGGGCTAACACCGGGGAGCTGTTTTTT. This sequence encodes CASSLRRDRANTGELFF. The rearrangement uses TRBV7-8 and TRBJ2-2, with TRBD1 matching 9 bases. Trimming took 2 bases from V and 2 from J; bases not matched to a gene: 6. The germline CDR1 and CDR2 sequences are SGHVS and FQNEAQ. The CDR3 has 17 residues. The whole variable domain, remainder taken from reference TRBV7-8 and TRBJ2-2, is GAGVSQSPRYKVAKRGQDVALRCDPISGHVSLFWYQQALGQGPEFLTYFQNEAQLDKSGLPSDRFFAERPEGSVSTLKIQRTQQEDSAVYLCASSLRRDRANTGELFFGEGSRLTVL.

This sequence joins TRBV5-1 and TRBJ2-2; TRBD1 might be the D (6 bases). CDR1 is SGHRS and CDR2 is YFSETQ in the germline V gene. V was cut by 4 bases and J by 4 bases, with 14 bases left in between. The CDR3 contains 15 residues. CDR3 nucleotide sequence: TGCGCCAGCAGCCTCCAGAGGGGGAGCACCGGGGAGCTGTTTTTT. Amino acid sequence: CASSLQRGSTGELFF.

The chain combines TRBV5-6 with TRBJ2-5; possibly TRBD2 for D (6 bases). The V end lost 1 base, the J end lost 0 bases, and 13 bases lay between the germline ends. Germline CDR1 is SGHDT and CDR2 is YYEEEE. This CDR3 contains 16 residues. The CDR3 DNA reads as TGTGCCAGCAGCTTGTGGCTAGCGACGTACCAAGAGACCCAGTACTTC. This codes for CASSLWLATYQETQYF.

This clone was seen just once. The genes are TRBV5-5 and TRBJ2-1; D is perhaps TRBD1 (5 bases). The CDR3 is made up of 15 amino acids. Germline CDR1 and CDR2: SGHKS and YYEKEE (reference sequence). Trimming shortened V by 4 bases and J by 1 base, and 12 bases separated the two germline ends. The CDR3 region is CASSGGQGSYNEQFF. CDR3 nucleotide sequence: TGTGCCAGCAGCGGTGGGCAGGGTTCCTACAATGAGCAGTTCTTC.

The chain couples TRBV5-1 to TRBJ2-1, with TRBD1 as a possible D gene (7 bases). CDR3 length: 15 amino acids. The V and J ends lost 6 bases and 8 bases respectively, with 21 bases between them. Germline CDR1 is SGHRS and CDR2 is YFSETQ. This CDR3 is CASTRAGQSVDEQFF. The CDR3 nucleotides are TGCGCCAGCACCCGTGCGGGACAGTCGGTGGATGAGCAGTTCTTC.

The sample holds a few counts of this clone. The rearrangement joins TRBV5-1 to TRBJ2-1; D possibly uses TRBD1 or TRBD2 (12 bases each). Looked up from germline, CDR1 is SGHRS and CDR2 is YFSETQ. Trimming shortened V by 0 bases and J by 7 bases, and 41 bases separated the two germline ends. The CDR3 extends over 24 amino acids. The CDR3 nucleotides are TGCGCCAGCAGCTTGGTTCCCGGGACAGGGGGCCCCGGGCTAGCGGGAGGGATAGCGAATGAGCAGTTCTTC. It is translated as CASSLVPGTGGPGLAGGIANEQFF.

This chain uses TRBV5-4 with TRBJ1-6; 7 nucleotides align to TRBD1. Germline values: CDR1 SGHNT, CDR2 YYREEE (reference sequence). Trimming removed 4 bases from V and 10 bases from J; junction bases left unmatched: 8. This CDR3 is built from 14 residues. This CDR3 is CASSPPDRLSPLHF. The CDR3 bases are TGTGCCAGCAGCCCCCCGGACAGGTTGTCACCCCTCCACTTT.

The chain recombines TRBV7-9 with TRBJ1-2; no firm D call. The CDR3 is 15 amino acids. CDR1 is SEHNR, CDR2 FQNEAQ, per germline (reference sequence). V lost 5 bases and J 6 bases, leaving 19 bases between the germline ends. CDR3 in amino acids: CASSPATRPEDGYTF. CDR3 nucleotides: TGTGCCAGCAGCCCTGCTACCCGGCCCGAGGATGGCTACACCTTC.

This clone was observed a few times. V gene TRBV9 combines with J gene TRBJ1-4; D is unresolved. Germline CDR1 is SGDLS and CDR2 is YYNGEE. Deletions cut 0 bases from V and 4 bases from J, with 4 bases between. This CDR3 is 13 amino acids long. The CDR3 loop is CASSVGGNEKLFF. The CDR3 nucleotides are TGTGCCAGCAGCGTAGGAGGTAATGAAAAACTGTTTTTT.

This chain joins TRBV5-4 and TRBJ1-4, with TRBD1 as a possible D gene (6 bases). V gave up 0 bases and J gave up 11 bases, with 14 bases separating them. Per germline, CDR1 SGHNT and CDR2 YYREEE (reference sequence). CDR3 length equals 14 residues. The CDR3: CASSLDIQGSKLFF. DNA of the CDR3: TGTGCCAGCAGCTTGGACATACAGGGAAGCAAACTGTTTTTT. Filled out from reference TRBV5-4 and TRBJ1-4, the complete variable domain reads ETGVTQSPTHLIKTRGQQVTLRCSSQSGHNTVSWYQQALGQGPQFIFQYYREEENGRGNFPPRFSGLQFPNYSSELNVNALELDDSALYLCASSLDIQGSKLFFGSGTQLSVL.

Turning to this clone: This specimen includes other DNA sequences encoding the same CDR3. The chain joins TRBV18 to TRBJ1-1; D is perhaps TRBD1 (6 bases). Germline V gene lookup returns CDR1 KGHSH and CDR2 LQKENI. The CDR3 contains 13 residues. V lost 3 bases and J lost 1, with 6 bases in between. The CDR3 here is CASSPTGNTEAFF. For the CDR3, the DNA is TGTGCCAGCTCACCGACAGGGAACACTGAAGCTTTCTTT.

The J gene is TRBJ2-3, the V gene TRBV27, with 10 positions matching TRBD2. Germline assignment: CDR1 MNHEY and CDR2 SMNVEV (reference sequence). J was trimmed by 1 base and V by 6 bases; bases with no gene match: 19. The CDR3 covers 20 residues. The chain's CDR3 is CASSSDVWAGLAGGTDTQYF. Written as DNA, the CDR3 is TGTGCCAGCAGCTCGGATGTGTGGGCAGGGCTAGCGGGGGGCACAGATACGCAGTATTTT.

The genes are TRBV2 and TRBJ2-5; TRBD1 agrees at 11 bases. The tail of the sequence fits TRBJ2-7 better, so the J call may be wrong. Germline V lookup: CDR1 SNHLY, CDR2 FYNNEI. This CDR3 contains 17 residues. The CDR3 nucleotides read TGTGCCGGCCGAGGGAAGTTCGGGGACAGGGGGTTGTACGAGCAGTACTTC. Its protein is CAGRGKFGDRGLYEQYF.

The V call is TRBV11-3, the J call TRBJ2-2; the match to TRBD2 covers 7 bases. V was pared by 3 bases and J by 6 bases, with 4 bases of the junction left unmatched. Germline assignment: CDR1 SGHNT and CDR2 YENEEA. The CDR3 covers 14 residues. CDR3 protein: CASSFAGVAGELFF. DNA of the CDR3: TGTGCCAGCAGCTTCGCGGGAGTGGCCGGGGAGCTGTTTTTT.